Sequencing of this TCR beta chain was carried out in a study of cytomegalovirus exposure and HLA in healthy donors. Turning to the study itself: There were some 120 million unique TCR beta sequences, drawn from about 179 million T cells, in an earlier analysis.

V trimming: 3 bases; J trimming: 1 base; junction bases outside the gene matches: 6. The germline gives CDR1 KGHSH, CDR2 LQKENI. CDR3 length: 16 amino acids. Every donor was a healthy person donating bone marrow. On this clone itself: What it binds is not known.

The PCR had 60 Vbeta and 13 Jbeta primers. Here immunoSEQ multiplex PCR was the method, and the copy in TCRdb shows in-frame clones only, minus some. The sample contains more than 95,000 clones, roughly 80% of which appear only once. Study findings and constraints: Evidence from a later analysis indicated that most CMV-associated TCR beta chains looked HLA-restricted. A highly shared variant cluster was judged a likely technical artifact.

This chain connects TRBV18 to TRBJ1-5; 7 bases align to TRBD1. The TCR was taken from a man between 18 and 35 years old in good health and CMV-seropositive. The sample consisted of PBMCs. The CDR3 coding sequence is TGTGCCAGCTCACCTAGACAGGGTACAAGCAATCAGCCCCAGCATTTT. Translated, it gives CASSPRQGTSNQPQHF.